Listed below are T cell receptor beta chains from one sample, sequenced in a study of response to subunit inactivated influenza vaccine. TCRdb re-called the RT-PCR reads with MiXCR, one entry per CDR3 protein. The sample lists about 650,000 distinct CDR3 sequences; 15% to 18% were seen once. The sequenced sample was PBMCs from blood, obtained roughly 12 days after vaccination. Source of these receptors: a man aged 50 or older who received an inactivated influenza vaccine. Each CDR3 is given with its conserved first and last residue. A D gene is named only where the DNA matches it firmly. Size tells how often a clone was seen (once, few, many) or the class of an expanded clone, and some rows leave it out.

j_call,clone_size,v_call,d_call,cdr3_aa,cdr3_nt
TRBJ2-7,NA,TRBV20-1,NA,CSAREVRGGNEQYF,TGCAGTGCTAGAGAGGTGAGGGGTGGGAACGAGCAGTACTTC
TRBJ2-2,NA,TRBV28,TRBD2,CASRLSGGYNTGELFF,TGTGCCAGCAGGCTATCGGGGGGGTACAACACCGGGGAGCTGTTTTTT
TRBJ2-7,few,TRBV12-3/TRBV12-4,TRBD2,CASSRIAGGFYEQYF,TGTGCCAGCAGTCGTATAGCGGGAGGCTTCTACGAGCAGTACTTC
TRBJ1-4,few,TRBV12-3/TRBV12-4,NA,CASTLGWAGQNEKLFF,TGTGCCAGCACCTTGGGGTGGGCCGGCCAGAATGAAAAACTGTTTTTT
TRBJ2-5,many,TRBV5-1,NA,CASSPLRQETQYF,TGCGCCAGCAGCCCGCTCCGCCAAGAGACCCAGTACTTC
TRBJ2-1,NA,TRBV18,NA,CASSPPAASYNEQFF,TGTGCCAGCTCACCACCGGCAGCATCCTACAATGAGCAGTTCTTC
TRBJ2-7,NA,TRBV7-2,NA,CASSPKRSLGAYEQYF,TGTGCCAGCAGCCCGAAGAGGAGTCTAGGGGCCTACGAGCAGTACTTC
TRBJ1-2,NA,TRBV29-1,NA,CSVDLRGLNYGYTF,TGCAGCGTTGATCTCCGGGGCCTTAACTATGGCTACACCTTC
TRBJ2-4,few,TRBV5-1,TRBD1,CASSLRDRAYKNIQYF,TGCGCCAGCAGCTTAAGAGACAGGGCGTACAAAAACATTCAGTACTTC
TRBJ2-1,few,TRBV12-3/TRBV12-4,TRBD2,CASRSGGDNNEQFF,TGTGCCAGCAGGAGCGGGGGGGACAACAATGAGCAGTTCTTC
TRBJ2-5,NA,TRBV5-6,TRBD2,CASSLAIGGETQYF,TGTGCCAGCAGCTTGGCCATCGGGGGGGAGACCCAGTACTTC